The rows below give T cell receptor beta chains drawn from one sample of a study of early T cells in non-severe SARS-CoV-2 infection. MiXCR, applied by TCRdb to the 5' RACE reads, yields one record per CDR3 protein. The sample gives 50,000 to 70,000 distinct CDR3 sequences, approximately 5.9% of which show up once; approximately 3.6% is in the top ten. The input for sequencing was whole blood, taken at baseline. These receptors were collected from an adult who was a healthcare worker with PCR-confirmed SARS-CoV-2 infection or an uninfected control (not recorded which). Both conserved end residues are part of each CDR3. The D gene is left open where the match is weak. Some rows have no size entry. The others give once, few or many, or a class for an expanded clone.

DNA | CDR3 | J | size | D | V
TGTGCCAGCAGTGACGGTGGCCTTAATGGTTCACCCCTCCACTTT | CASSDGGLNGSPLHF | TRBJ1-6 | many | - | TRBV6-1
TGCAGTGCTCGAAGCAGGGTAAGGCCTAATGAAGCTTTCTTT | CSARSRVRPNEAFF | TRBJ1-1 | many | - | TRBV20-1
TGTGCCAGCAGCTTGGGCTTGGCAGTTTCTGGCTACACCTTC | CASSLGLAVSGYTF | TRBJ1-2 | few | - | TRBV5-6
TGTGCCAGCAGCCGGGGCCGTGGATGGGGCGACGAGCAGTACTTC | CASSRGRGWGDEQYF | TRBJ2-7 | many | - | TRBV28
TGCAGTGCTAGAGAGGGGACCGGGGAGCTGTTTTTT | CSAREGTGELFF | TRBJ2-2 | few | - | TRBV20-1
TGTGCCAGCAGCCAAGAATTGCAGTTCTACGAGCAGTACTTC | CASSQELQFYEQYF | TRBJ2-7 | - | - | TRBV3-1
TGCAGTGCTGGCAGGGGGCGAATTGCTGAAGCTTTCTTT | CSAGRGRIAEAFF | TRBJ1-1 | many | TRBD1 | TRBV20-1
TGTGCCAGCAGTGGTTGGACAGGGGAGACTGAAGCTTTCTTT | CASSGWTGETEAFF | TRBJ1-1 | many | TRBD1 | TRBV6-1
TGTGCCAGCAGTCGCCTGGGACAGCGACTCTATGGCTACACCTTC | CASSRLGQRLYGYTF | TRBJ1-2 | many | TRBD1 | TRBV28
TGTGCCATCAGTGAGGGGACAGACTATGGCTACACCTTC | CAISEGTDYGYTF | TRBJ1-2 | many | TRBD1 | TRBV10-3
TGTGCCAGCAGTGTAACGGGGCTATACGAGCAGTACTTC | CASSVTGLYEQYF | TRBJ2-7 | many | - | TRBV2
TGTGCCAGCAGTGTGCTTTGGGGACGCGACAATGAGCAGTTCTTC | CASSVLWGRDNEQFF | TRBJ2-1 | many | - | TRBV9
TGTGCCAGCAGTGACAGGGCTGACACTGAAGCTTTCTTT | CASSDRADTEAFF | TRBJ1-1 | few | - | TRBV25-1
TGCGCCAGCAGCCAGGTCACAGGGGGCATGAACACTGAAGCTTTCTTT | CASSQVTGGMNTEAFF | TRBJ1-1 | - | TRBD1 | TRBV4-3
TGTGCCAGCAGCTTGTCTGCGCGGCGACGCACAGATACGCAGTATTTT | CASSLSARRRTDTQYF | TRBJ2-3 | many | - | TRBV5-6
TGCGCCAGCACCTTCTACGGACAGCACAATGAGCAGTTCTTC | CASTFYGQHNEQFF | TRBJ2-1 | few | - | TRBV5-1
TGTGCCAGCAGCCCCACTTGGGGGAGAGTAAATGAGCAGTTCTTC | CASSPTWGRVNEQFF | TRBJ2-1 | many | - | TRBV7-3
TGTGCCAGCAGCTTCTGGGGCCAGGGTGAAGCTTTCTTT | CASSFWGQGEAFF | TRBJ1-1 | many | - | TRBV11-2
TGTGCCAGCAGTTACTCGGTCGGACAAGCATATGGCTACACCTTC | CASSYSVGQAYGYTF | TRBJ1-2 | - | - | TRBV6-5
TGCGCCAGCAGCCTCAACAGGGGGCTGCGAGCTTTCTTT | CASSLNRGLRAFF | TRBJ1-1 | - | TRBD1 | TRBV4-1
TGTGCCAGCAGGACAGAGGGAGAGACCCAGTACTTC | CASRTEGETQYF | TRBJ2-5 | - | - | TRBV2
TGTGCCAGCAGCTTAGCTGGGGCGGGATGGAATATTAACTATGGCTACACCTTC | CASSLAGAGWNINYGYTF | TRBJ1-2 | many | - | TRBV7-8
TGCAGTGCCAACACAGGGACCAAAAACATTCAGTACTTC | CSANTGTKNIQYF | TRBJ2-4 | many | - | TRBV20-1
TGTGCCAGCAGTTATGGACTAGAGGCTAGCACAGATACGCAGTATTTT | CASSYGLEASTDTQYF | TRBJ2-3 | - | TRBD2 | TRBV6-5
TGTGCCACCAGTACGGGGAGGGACTATGGCTACACCTTC | CATSTGRDYGYTF | TRBJ1-2 | many | - | TRBV24-1
TGTGCCAGCAGCTTAAACGGTCAAACAGGGGGCCTCCTTATGAACACTGAAGCTTTCTTT | CASSLNGQTGGLLMNTEAFF | TRBJ1-1 | few | TRBD1 | TRBV7-3
TGTGCCATCAGTGAAGGCGGTACCGGCACAGATACGCAGTATTTT | CAISEGGTGTDTQYF | TRBJ2-3 | many | - | TRBV10-3